This TCR beta chain was found in a study of blood T cells in healthy people across ages. A note on this clonotype: Its antigen remains unidentified.

Study-wide results and caveats: As naive T cell percentage varied, TCR beta diversity correlated strongly with it. For the donors, CMV status was unknown and possibly confounded expanded clonotype changes. Diversity figures based on one million T cells were deemed too low.

The ends lost 11 bases at V and 0 bases at J; junction bases unmatched: 6. The CDR3 is made up of 15 amino acids. The germline CDR1 and CDR2 sequences are MNHEY and SVGEGT. The authors ran a second PCR of 7 to 11 cycles using a sample-barcoded 5' primer and a J-beta primer mix. Via MiXCR, TCRdb re-called the 5' RACE reads, giving one row per CDR3 protein. The sample lists 750,000 to 950,000 distinct CDR3 sequences, about 27% occurring once. In addition, the sample was reused for a study of T cells of mothers and their children. That paper states: T cell clones that were persistent and microchimeric went undetected.

This sequence joins TRBV6-2 or TRBV6-3 and TRBJ1-4, with 10 bases aligning to TRBD1. The sequenced material came from blood. The TCR originated in a woman aged 40 to 50 in good health. The CDR3: CASVDRGTTNEKLFF. CDR3 DNA sequence: TGTGCCTCCGTGGACAGGGGGACAACTAATGAAAAACTGTTTTTT.